This TCR beta chain was documented in a study of blood T cells in healthy people across ages. Germline CDR1 reads LNHNV; CDR2 reads YYDKDF (reference sequence). This CDR3 region has 14 residues. V lost 5 bases and J 1 base, leaving 8 bases between the germline ends. A second PCR, run for about 6 to 11 cycles, used a sample-barcoded 5' primer plus a J-beta primer mix. Using its own MiXCR run on the 5' RACE reads, TCRdb lists one record per CDR3 protein. This table holds about 1.5 million distinct CDR3 sequences, around 42% found once. Overall study results and limits: It was held that the diversity estimates obtained from one million T cells were underestimates. While age rose, TCR beta diversity per million T cells dropped in a roughly linear way.

As concerns this clonotype: The antigen is unknown.

This sequence originates from a woman in her late teens or twenties in good health. The chain links TRBV15 to TRBJ1-4; D is ambiguous. The source material was blood. CDR3 sequence reads: CATSGSVTNEKLFF. The CDR3, as DNA: TGTGCCACCAGCGGTTCGGTAACTAATGAAAAACTGTTTTTT.